This T cell receptor beta chain appears in the sequencing data of a study of blood T cell repertoires in COVID-19. Here immunoSEQ multiplex PCR was the method, and the copy in TCRdb shows in-frame clones only, minus some. The data show 150,000 to 200,000 clones, with 75% to 90% seen just once and 9.1% held by the top ten. Trimming removed 0 bases from V and 4 bases from J; junction bases left unmatched: 12. The CDR3 is 18 amino acids. The germline CDR1 and CDR2 sequences are MGHRA and YSYEKL. The origin of this receptor is a woman over 75 with active or convalescent COVID-19. This chain joins TRBV4-1 and TRBJ2-1; TRBD2 aligns across 7 bases. Material: peripheral blood. CDR3 residues: CASSQDMIWDYYYNEQFF. CDR3 in DNA: TGCGCCAGCAGCCAAGATATGATTTGGGACTACTATTACAATGAGCAGTTCTTC.